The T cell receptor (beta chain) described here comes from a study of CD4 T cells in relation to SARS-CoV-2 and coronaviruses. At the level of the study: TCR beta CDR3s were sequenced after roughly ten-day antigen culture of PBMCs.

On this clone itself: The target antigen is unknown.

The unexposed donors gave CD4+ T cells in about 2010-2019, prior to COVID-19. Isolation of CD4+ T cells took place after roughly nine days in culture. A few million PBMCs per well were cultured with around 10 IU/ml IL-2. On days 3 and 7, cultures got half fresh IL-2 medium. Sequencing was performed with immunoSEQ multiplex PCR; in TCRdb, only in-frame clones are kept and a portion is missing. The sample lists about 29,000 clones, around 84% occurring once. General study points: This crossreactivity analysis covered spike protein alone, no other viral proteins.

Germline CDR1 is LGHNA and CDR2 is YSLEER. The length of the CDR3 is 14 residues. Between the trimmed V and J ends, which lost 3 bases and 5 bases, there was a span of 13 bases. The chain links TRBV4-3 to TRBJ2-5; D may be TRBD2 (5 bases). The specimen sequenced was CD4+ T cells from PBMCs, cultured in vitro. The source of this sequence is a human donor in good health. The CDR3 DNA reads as TGCGCCAGCAGCCAGGATACGGGGTGGGAGACCCAGTACTTC. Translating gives CASSQDTGWETQYF.